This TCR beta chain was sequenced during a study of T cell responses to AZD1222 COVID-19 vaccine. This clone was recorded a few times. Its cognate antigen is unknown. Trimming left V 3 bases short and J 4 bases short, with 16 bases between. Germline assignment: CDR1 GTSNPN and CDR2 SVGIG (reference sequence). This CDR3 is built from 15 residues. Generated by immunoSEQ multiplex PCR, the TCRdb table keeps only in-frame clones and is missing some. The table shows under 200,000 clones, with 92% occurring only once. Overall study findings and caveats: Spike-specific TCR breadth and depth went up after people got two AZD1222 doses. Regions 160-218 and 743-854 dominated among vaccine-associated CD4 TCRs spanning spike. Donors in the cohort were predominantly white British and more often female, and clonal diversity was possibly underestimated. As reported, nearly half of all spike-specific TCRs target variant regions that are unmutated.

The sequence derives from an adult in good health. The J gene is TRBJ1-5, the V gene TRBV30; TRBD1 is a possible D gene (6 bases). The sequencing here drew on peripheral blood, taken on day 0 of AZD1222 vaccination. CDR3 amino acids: CAWRQRGAGNQPQHF. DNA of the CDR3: TGTGCCTGGAGGCAACGGGGGGCTGGTAATCAGCCCCAGCATTTT.